This T cell receptor beta chain was recovered during a study of tumor-infiltrating lymphocytes in primary liver carcinoma. From approximately 450 ng total RNA, TCR beta cDNA was generated with a primer in the constant region. Slightly modified ARM-PCR with three nested multiplex PCR rounds yielded TCR beta libraries. A C-beta reverse primer was combined with TRBV1-TRBV30 forward primers in the first two PCR rounds, and each round had around 10 cycles. TCRdb ran MiXCR on the multiplex PCR reads and lists one entry per CDR3 protein. The table has about 350,000 distinct CDR3 sequences, less than 75% seen once. The CDR3 sequence is 14 residues long. The ends were cut back, 5 bases at V and 2 bases at J, with 14 bases in the middle. Germline V gives CDR1 SGHDT, CDR2 YYEEEE. The researchers obtained blood RNA from unsorted whole blood and also extracted germline DNA. In its sample, this clonotype was seen many times.

V and J are TRBV5-6 and TRBJ2-7; no firm D call. This receptor was obtained from a middle-aged man with primary liver carcinoma and hepatitis B virus infection. The specimen was peripheral blood. Written as DNA, the CDR3 is TGTGCCAGCAGACACGACGGAGCCACCTACGAGCAGTACTTC. Translated: CASRHDGATYEQYF. The full variable domain, rest sourced from reference TRBV5-6 and TRBJ2-7, is DAGVTQSPTHLIKTRGQQVTLRCSPKSGHDTVSWYQQALGQGPQFIFQYYEEEERQRGNFPDRFSGHQFPNYSSELNVNALLLGDSALYLCASRHDGATYEQYFGPGTRLTVT.